Listed below are T cell receptor beta chains from one sample, sequenced in a study of blood T cell repertoires in COVID-19. Sequencing used immunoSEQ multiplex PCR; TCRdb keeps in-frame clones, though not all of them. The profile covers about 130,000 clones, with 70% to 85% appearing a single time and roughly an eighth taken by the ten largest. Sequences were obtained from peripheral blood. Receptor source: a woman aged 60 to 75 with acute or convalescent COVID-19. Each CDR3 is given with its conserved first and last residue. The D gene is left open where the match is weak. For some rows the clone size is stated as once, few or many, or as a class when expanded; others skip it.

v_call	clone_size	j_call	d_call	cdr3_aa	cdr3_nt
TRBV5-1	NA	TRBJ1-2	NA	CASRETMTPSGYTF	TGCGCCAGCCGGGAAACTATGACCCCCTCCGGCTACACCTTC
TRBV13	once	TRBJ2-7	NA	CASSLYEAAYEQYF	TGTGCCAGCAGCTTATACGAGGCCGCCTACGAGCAGTACTTC
TRBV24-1	NA	TRBJ2-3	NA	CATSDQDRRGGPPDTQYF	TGTGCCACCAGTGACCAGGACCGAAGGGGTGGCCCTCCAGATACGCAGTATTTT
TRBV25-1	NA	TRBJ1-2	NA	CASSEGGVWAYGYTF	TGTGCCAGCAGTGAAGGGGGGGTGTGGGCCTATGGCTACACCTTC
TRBV19	NA	TRBJ2-5	NA	CASSIAAGKETQYF	TGTGCCAGTAGTATAGCGGCAGGGAAAGAGACCCAGTACTTC
TRBV6-5	NA	TRBJ1-5	TRBD1	CASRPYRGNQPQHF	TGTGCCAGCAGGCCCTACAGGGGGAATCAGCCCCAGCATTTT
TRBV6-5	NA	TRBJ1-2	TRBD1	CASSWTGGSGYTF	TGTGCCAGCAGTTGGACAGGGGGAAGTGGCTACACCTTC
TRBV29-1	once	TRBJ1-2	TRBD1	CSVPGQGRKGYTF	TGCAGCGTCCCGGGACAGGGGAGGAAAGGCTACACCTTC
TRBV3-1/TRBV3-2	NA	TRBJ1-2	TRBD1	CASSQVTGDGYTF	TGTGCCAGCAGCCAAGTCACAGGGGACGGCTACACCTTC
TRBV7-8	NA	TRBJ2-6	NA	CASTGSTNVLTF	TGTGCCAGTACAGGGTCTACCAACGTCCTGACTTTC
TRBV28	NA	TRBJ1-2	NA	CASRLWGRIGYTF	TGTGCCAGCAGGTTATGGGGCCGTATCGGCTACACCTTC
TRBV11-2	NA	TRBJ2-5	TRBD1	CASSLGDRVRETQYF	TGTGCCAGCAGCTTAGGAGACAGGGTCAGAGAGACCCAGTACTTC
TRBV9	NA	TRBJ2-3	TRBD2	CASSGTIRGGYTDTQYF	TGTGCCAGCAGCGGAACCATCCGGGGGGGCTACACAGATACGCAGTATTTT
TRBV28	NA	TRBJ1-1	NA	CASQGNGYTEAFF	TGTGCCAGCCAGGGTAATGGTTACACTGAAGCTTTCTTT
TRBV6-5	NA	TRBJ1-3	NA	CASKPQGSGNTIYF	TGTGCCAGCAAACCACAGGGCTCTGGAAACACCATATATTTT
TRBV18	NA	TRBJ1-1	TRBD1	CASSPRGRGQVNTEAFF	TGTGCCAGCTCACCACGTGGCAGGGGGCAGGTGAACACTGAAGCTTTCTTT
TRBV5-1	once	TRBJ2-7	TRBD2	CASTPAGGYEQYF	TGCGCCAGCACCCCCGCGGGAGGCTACGAGCAGTACTTC
TRBV28	NA	TRBJ1-1	TRBD1	CASSPRTGSGFKAFF	TGTGCCAGCAGTCCAAGGACAGGGTCGGGTTTTAAGGCTTTCTTT
TRBV19	NA	TRBJ1-3	NA	CASSLQGYSGNTIYF	TGTGCCAGTAGTCTCCAGGGTTACTCTGGAAACACCATATATTTT
TRBV21-1	NA	TRBJ1-5	NA	CASSKERTGSQPQHF	TGTGCCAGCAGCAAAGAACGGACAGGGAGTCAGCCCCAGCATTTT
TRBV6-6	NA	TRBJ1-2	TRBD1	CASRSQGQGAHGYTF	TGTGCCAGCAGGTCTCAGGGACAGGGGGCGCATGGCTACACCTTC
TRBV7-3	NA	TRBJ2-3	NA	CASSLNYGDTQYF	TGTGCCAGCAGCTTAAATTACGGAGATACGCAGTATTTT
TRBV30	few	TRBJ2-7	NA	CAWSGSGTPSLYF	TGTGCCTGGAGCGGGTCTGGGACACCTAGCCTGTACTTC
TRBV27	NA	TRBJ2-1	TRBD2	CASSLIAGYNEQFF	TGTGCCAGCAGTCTCATAGCGGGGTACAATGAGCAGTTCTTC
TRBV5-1	NA	TRBJ1-2	NA	CASSLEAGWGGYTF	TGCGCCAGCAGCTTGGAGGCGGGGTGGGGGGGCTACACCTTC
TRBV7-2	NA	TRBJ2-5	TRBD2	CASSSGLAGEGAQYF	TGTGCCAGCAGCTCGGGACTAGCGGGGGAGGGGGCCCAGTACTTC
TRBV18	NA	TRBJ1-1	NA	CASSPPSLPNTEAFF	TGTGCCAGCTCACCACCGAGTTTGCCGAACACTGAAGCTTTCTTT
TRBV10-3	NA	TRBJ1-5	TRBD1	CATNGDRGYQPQHF	TGTGCCACCAACGGAGACAGGGGTTACCAGCCCCAGCATTTT
TRBV10-3	NA	TRBJ1-3	NA	CAIKSGGVSGNTIYF	TGTGCCATCAAAAGCGGGGGGGTCTCTGGAAACACCATATATTTT
TRBV7-3	NA	TRBJ2-2	TRBD1	CASSTGGGELFF	TGTGCCAGCAGCACAGGGGGCGGGGAGCTGTTTTTT
TRBV28	NA	TRBJ1-5	NA	CASTRFTGSQPQHF	TGTGCCAGCACTAGATTCACAGGGAGCCAGCCCCAGCATTTT
TRBV7-2	NA	TRBJ1-2	TRBD1	CASSLGGQGATYGYTF	TGTGCCAGCAGCTTAGGGGGGCAGGGGGCGACTTATGGCTACACCTTC
TRBV3-1/TRBV3-2	NA	TRBJ1-2	NA	CASSHYDRNYGYTF	TGTGCCAGCAGCCACTACGACAGGAACTATGGCTACACCTTC
TRBV18	NA	TRBJ1-2	TRBD1	CASSPSTGVSYGYTF	TGTGCCAGCTCACCAAGCACAGGGGTATCCTATGGCTACACCTTC
TRBV6-6	NA	TRBJ2-1	TRBD2	CASRGGMGLLGQFF	TGTGCCAGCAGGGGGGGGATGGGATTGCTTGGGCAGTTCTTC
TRBV3-1/TRBV3-2	NA	TRBJ2-3	TRBD2	CASSLTGGTSENTDTQYF	TGTGCCAGCAGCTTGACCGGTGGGACTAGCGAGAACACAGATACGCAGTATTTT
TRBV5-1	NA	TRBJ2-7	TRBD1	CASSLSWDRGYSSYEQYF	TGCGCCAGCAGCTTAAGCTGGGACAGGGGATATAGCTCCTACGAGCAGTACTTC
TRBV5-1	NA	TRBJ1-3	TRBD1	CASSQEDRDPTRSSGNTIYF	TGCGCCAGCAGTCAAGAGGACAGGGACCCTACCCGCTCCTCTGGAAACACCATATATTTT
TRBV10-3	NA	TRBJ2-3	TRBD1	CAISESTRGQGVEDTQYF	TGTGCCATCAGTGAGTCGACTCGGGGACAGGGGGTTGAAGATACGCAGTATTTT
TRBV30	NA	TRBJ1-5	TRBD1	CAWTGGIEQPQHF	TGTGCCTGGACAGGGGGCATTGAACAGCCCCAGCATTTT
TRBV12-3/TRBV12-4	NA	TRBJ2-1	NA	CASSNRTPLFF	TGTGCCAGCAGTAACAGAACGCCCTTGTTCTTC
TRBV2	NA	TRBJ1-1	TRBD1	CASSGGGVGGITEAFF	TGTGCCAGCAGTGGGGGTGGAGTAGGGGGCATCACTGAAGCTTTCTTT
TRBV12-3/TRBV12-4	NA	TRBJ1-5	TRBD1	CASNEDRVQPQHF	TGTGCCAGCAATGAGGACAGGGTTCAGCCCCAGCATTTT
TRBV19	NA	TRBJ2-2	NA	CASSPWGEAGELFF	TGTGCCAGTAGTCCATGGGGGGAGGCAGGCGAGCTGTTTTTT
TRBV7-2	NA	TRBJ2-2	NA	CASSPKQVNTGELFF	TGTGCCAGCAGCCCCAAGCAGGTGAACACCGGGGAGCTGTTTTTT
TRBV7-8	few	TRBJ1-2	TRBD1	CASSAHRGYDYGYTF	TGTGCCAGCAGCGCCCACAGGGGGTACGACTATGGCTACACCTTC
TRBV2	once	TRBJ1-2	NA	CASSDMGGYGYTF	TGTGCCAGCAGTGACATGGGGGGCTATGGCTACACCTTC
TRBV4-2	many	TRBJ2-7	NA	CASSRGDNPTYEQYF	TGTGCCAGCAGCCGAGGGGACAATCCAACCTACGAGCAGTACTTC
TRBV5-4	NA	TRBJ1-1	NA	CASSTTTDRRAFF	TGTGCCAGCAGCACCACCACAGACAGAAGAGCTTTCTTT
TRBV27	NA	TRBJ1-1	NA	CASSRELGMNTEAFF	TGTGCCAGCAGCCGCGAACTCGGGATGAACACTGAAGCTTTCTTT
TRBV5-1	once	TRBJ2-3	TRBD2	CASTPTSGGPDTQYF	TGCGCCAGCACCCCAACTAGCGGGGGGCCAGATACGCAGTATTTT
TRBV9	NA	TRBJ1-5	NA	CASSDTGQRDQPQHF	TGTGCCAGCAGCGATACCGGACAGCGCGATCAGCCCCAGCATTTT
TRBV3-1/TRBV3-2	NA	TRBJ2-3	NA	CASSQTLSSGFRTDTQYF	TGTGCCAGCAGCCAGACCCTTTCTTCCGGGTTTCGCACAGATACGCAGTATTTT